This TCR beta chain derives from a study of blood T cells in healthy people across ages. Study-wide points: Both higher diversity and more naive CD4+ cells marked long-lived donors when set against aged donors.

The CDR3 covers 17 residues. J lost 1 base, V lost 5 bases, and 14 bases had no gene match. Germline CDR1 reads ENHRY; CDR2 reads SYGVKD. A second PCR, run for roughly 7 to 11 cycles, used a sample-barcoded 5' primer plus a J-beta primer mix. TCRdb recomputed calls from the 5' RACE reads with MiXCR, one row per CDR3 protein. This repertoire shows hundreds of thousands of distinct CDR3 sequences, 40% to 45% found once; its top ten account for 25% to 30%. A single count supports this clonotype. No antigen is known for it. The TCR comes from a man older than 75 in good health. V gene TRBV10-3 combines with J gene TRBJ2-7, with TRBD2 identical over 7 bases. Sequencing was carried out using blood. CDR3 nucleotide sequence: TGTGCCATCAGTCTCAGACGGACTAGGAGAGCTTCCTACGAGCAGTACTTC. Translated, it gives CAISLRRTRRASYEQYF.